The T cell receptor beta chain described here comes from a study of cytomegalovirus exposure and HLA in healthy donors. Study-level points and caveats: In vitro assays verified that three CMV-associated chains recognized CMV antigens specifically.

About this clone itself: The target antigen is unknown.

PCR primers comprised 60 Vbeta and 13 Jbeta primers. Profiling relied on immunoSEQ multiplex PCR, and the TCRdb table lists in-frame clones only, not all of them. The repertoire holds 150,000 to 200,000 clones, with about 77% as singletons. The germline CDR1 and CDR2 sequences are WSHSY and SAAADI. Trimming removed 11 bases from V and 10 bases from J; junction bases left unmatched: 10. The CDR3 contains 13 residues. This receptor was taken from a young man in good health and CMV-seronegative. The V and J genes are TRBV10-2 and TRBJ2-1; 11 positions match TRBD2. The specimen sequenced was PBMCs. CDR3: CARPISGGEEQFF. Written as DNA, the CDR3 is TGCGCCCGGCCAATTAGCGGGGGGGAAGAGCAGTTCTTC.